This T cell receptor beta chain was documented in a study of blood T cell repertoires in COVID-19. In the study overall: Italy, Spain and the United States were the sources of the convalescent and acute COVID-19 samples. From T cells, B-cell-depleted T cells, or PBMCs came the material, which was cDNA or gDNA.

Germline V lookup: CDR1 MRHNA, CDR2 SNTAGT. The CDR3 has 16 amino acids. Unmatched junction bases numbered 1, after V lost 6 bases and J lost 0 bases. Some clones are missing from TCRdb's copy, which holds only in-frame ones; the method was immunoSEQ multiplex PCR. The sample contains about 160,000 clones, 75% to 90% of which appear only once. The sample was peripheral blood. The TCR sequence derives from a human donor with acute or convalescent COVID-19. The donor label of this sample is uncertain. The chain uses TRBV6-4 and TRBJ2-6; TRBD1 agrees at 11 bases. In nucleotides, the CDR3 is TGTGCCAGCAGCGGGACAGGGGGCTCTGGGGCCAACGTCCTGACTTTC. Protein: CASSGTGGSGANVLTF.